Each of the 10 T cell receptor beta chains below was sequenced from the same sample in a study of T and B cells in COVID-19 patients. TRB rearrangements were amplified by multiplex PCR with BIOMED2 TRB-A/B primers. From the multiplex PCR reads, TCRdb called clonotypes with MiXCR, one entry per CDR3 protein. The data contain about 21,000 distinct CDR3 sequences, around 30% of them singletons. From blood, about 250-550 ng of genomic DNA served as TRB template. The specimen sequenced was blood. The source is a human donor who had recovered from COVID-19.

In this sample, this clonotype turned up many times. The chain joins TRBV30 to TRBJ1-4; D is ambiguous. The V gene's germline CDR1 is GTSNPN and CDR2 SVGIG (reference sequence). The CDR3 loop spans 13 amino acids. The ends were cut back, 3 bases at V and 5 bases at J, with 10 bases in the middle. DNA for the CDR3: TGTGCCTGGAGGACAATCAGGAATGAAAAACTGTTTTTT. Its protein product is CAWRTIRNEKLFF. The full variable domain, completed using reference TRBV30 and TRBJ1-4, is SQTIHQWPATLVQPVGSPLSLECTVEGTSNPNLYWYRQAAGRGLQLLFYSVGIGQISSEVPQNLSASRPQDRQFILSSKKLLLSDSGFYLCAWRTIRNEKLFFGSGTQLSVL.

The V call is TRBV6-5, the J call TRBJ1-5; a possible D gene is TRBD1 (5 bases). CDR3 length: 11 residues. Trimming pared 5 bases from V and 15 bases from J, leaving 14 bases between. CDR1 and CDR2 (germline): MNHEY, SVGAGI. The CDR3 loop is CASSEGTFRHF. The CDR3 DNA follows: TGTGCCAGCAGTGAAGGGACCTTTAGGCATTTT.

The table lists this clonotype with a count of one. This chain uses TRBV20-1 with TRBJ2-5; tentative D call: TRBD2 (6 bases). The CDR3 is made up of 13 amino acids. With 6 bases removed from V and 2 bases from J, the gap between germline ends came to 13 bases. CDR1 and CDR2 (germline): DFQATT, SNEGSKA (reference sequence). The CDR3 loop is CSAPHGTQETQYF. As DNA, the CDR3 is TGCAGTGCACCTCACGGGACTCAAGAGACCCAGTACTTC.

Remarks on this clonotype: The junction does not match germline at one end; this may be a read error. J is TRBJ1-5 and V is TRBV6-5, with a weak D call TRBD1 (6 bases). CDR1 is MNHEY, CDR2 SVGAGI, per germline. The CDR3 totals 16 residues. Written as DNA, the CDR3 is TGTGCCAGCAATTACGCCGTGGGGGGGGCCAATCAGCCCCAGCATTTT. Protein product: CASNYAVGGANQPQHF.

This clonotype was found once. A much larger clone lies one base from this, so it may be a read error. The chain carries TRBV18 and TRBJ2-7; 9 bases are shared with TRBD1. The germline V gene encodes CDR1 KGHSH and CDR2 LQKENI. V lost 3 bases to trimming and J lost 7 bases; unmatched junction nucleotides: 4. CDR3 length equals 13 residues. CDR3 nucleotide sequence: TGTGCCAGCTCACCGACAGGGGGGGGTGAGCAGTACTTC. Its translation is CASSPTGGGEQYF.

V usage is TRBV18 and J usage is TRBJ2-4; D perhaps matches TRBD1 (6 bases). Trimming removed 3 bases from V and 6 bases from J, with 12 bases in between. Germline V gene sequence: CDR1 KGHSH, CDR2 LQKENI. The CDR3 totals 14 residues. In DNA form, the CDR3 reads TGTGCCAGCTCACCGGACAGAAAGGGAAACATTCAGTACTTC. Translation: CASSPDRKGNIQYF. Looking up the rest from reference TRBV18 and TRBJ2-4 gives the full variable domain: NAGVMQNPRHLVRRRGQEARLRCSPMKGHSHVYWYRQLPEEGLKFMVYLQKENIIDESGMPKERFSAEFPKEGPSILRIQQVVRGDSAAYFCASSPDRKGNIQYFGAGTRLSVL.

Only a few counts were recorded for this clonotype. The chain combines TRBV7-6 with TRBJ2-7; D is ambiguous. With 1 base removed from V and 1 base from J, the gap between germline ends came to 11 bases. This CDR3 has 15 amino acids. The germline V gene encodes CDR1 SGHVS and CDR2 FNYEAQ. CDR3 region: CASSLVSATSYEQYF. CDR3 bases: TGTGCCAGCAGCTTAGTCTCCGCAACGTCCTACGAGCAGTACTTC.

The chain joins TRBV19 to TRBJ1-5; D is ambiguous. The germline V gene encodes CDR1 LNHDA and CDR2 SQIVND (reference sequence). The V end lost 9 bases, the J end lost 13 bases, and 16 bases lay between the germline ends. The CDR3 loop spans 11 amino acids. CDR3 DNA: TGTGCCAGCAGTGGAAGTGGGCCTCAGCATTTT. The encoded protein is CASSGSGPQHF.

The genes are TRBV5-4 and TRBJ1-5, with D possibly matching TRBD1 (5 bases). The V gene lost 0 bases and the J gene lost 7 bases, with 11 bases spanning the gap. Looked up from germline, CDR1 is SGHNT and CDR2 is YYREEE (reference sequence). The CDR3 is 14 amino acids. CDR3 protein: CASSLAWGYQPQHF. The CDR3 DNA is TGTGCCAGCAGCTTGGCCTGGGGGTACCAGCCCCAGCATTTT.

This clonotype was counted between two and nine times. The chain is built from TRBV24-1 and TRBJ2-1; D perhaps matches TRBD2 (5 bases). The germline V and J ends were trimmed by 6 bases and 7 bases, with 15 bases remaining between them. The germline CDR1 and CDR2 sequences are KGHDR and SFDVKD. The CDR3 length is 14 residues. The DNA of the CDR3 is TGTGCCACCAGTCCTACCCGTCTAGCAAATGAGCAGTTCTTC. It translates to CATSPTRLANEQFF.